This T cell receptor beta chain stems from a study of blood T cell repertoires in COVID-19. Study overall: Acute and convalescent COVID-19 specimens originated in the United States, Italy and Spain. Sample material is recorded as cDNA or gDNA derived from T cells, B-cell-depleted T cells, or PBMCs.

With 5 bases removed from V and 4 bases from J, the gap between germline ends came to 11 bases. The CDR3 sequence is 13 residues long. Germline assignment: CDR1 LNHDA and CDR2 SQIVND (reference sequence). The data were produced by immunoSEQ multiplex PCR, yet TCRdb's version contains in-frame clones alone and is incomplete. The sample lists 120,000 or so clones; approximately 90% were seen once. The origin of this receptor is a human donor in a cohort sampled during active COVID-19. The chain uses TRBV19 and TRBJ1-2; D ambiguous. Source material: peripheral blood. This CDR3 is CASSPQVFYGYTF. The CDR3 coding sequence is TGTGCCAGTAGTCCGCAGGTATTCTATGGCTACACCTTC. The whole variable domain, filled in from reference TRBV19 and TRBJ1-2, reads DGGITQSPKYLFRKEGQNVTLSCEQNLNHDAMYWYRQDPGQGLRLIYYSQIVNDFQKGDIAEGYSVSREKKESFPLTVTSAQKNPTAFYLCASSPQVFYGYTFGSGTRLTVV.